This T cell receptor (beta chain) was recovered during a study of T-cell memory formation after mild COVID-19. V was cut by 6 bases and J by 1 base, with 12 bases left in between. This CDR3 has 14 residues. TCRdb processed the 5' RACE reads anew with MiXCR; each CDR3 protein has one entry. The repertoire has tens of thousands of distinct CDR3 sequences, roughly 25% of them found once; the top ten carry over 40%. The V and J genes are TRBV12-3 or TRBV12-4 and TRBJ2-5; D remains ambiguous. Sequenced material: PBMCs or a T cell subset sorted from them (not recorded which). The origin of this receptor is a man in his late teens or twenties who had mild COVID-19 (a few samples of this study predate the infection). Cell type and time point are not known. DNA for the CDR3: TGTGCCAGCAGCTCAGACTGGAGCCAAGAGACCCAGTACTTC. Its protein product is CASSSDWSQETQYF.